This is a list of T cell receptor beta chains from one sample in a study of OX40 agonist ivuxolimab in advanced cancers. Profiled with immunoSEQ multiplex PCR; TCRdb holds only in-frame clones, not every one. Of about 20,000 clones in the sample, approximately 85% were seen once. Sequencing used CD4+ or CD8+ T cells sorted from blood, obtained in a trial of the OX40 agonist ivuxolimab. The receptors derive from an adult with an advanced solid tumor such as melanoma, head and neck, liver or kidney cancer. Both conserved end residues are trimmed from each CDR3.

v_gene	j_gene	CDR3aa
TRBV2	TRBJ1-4	ASKRDRDEKLF
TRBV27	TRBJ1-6	ASSLKGAGSLGSYNSPLH
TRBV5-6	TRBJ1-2	ASSLVQGQGVQNYGYT
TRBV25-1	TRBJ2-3	ASGYGQTSTDTQY
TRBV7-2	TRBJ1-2	ASSFTGWAGYT
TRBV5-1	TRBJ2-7	ASSLGGGYYEQY
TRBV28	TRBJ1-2	ASSSLSPGEGGEYGYT
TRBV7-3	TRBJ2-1	ASSSDPGTYNEQF
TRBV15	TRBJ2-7	ATSMGPQYEQY
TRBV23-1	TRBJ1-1	ASSHPESPNTEAF
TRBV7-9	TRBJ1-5	ASSNRGQPQH
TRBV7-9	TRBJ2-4	ASSYSRGAENIQY
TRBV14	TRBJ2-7	ASSLGLGHHEQY
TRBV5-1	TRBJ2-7	ASRRDRNYEQY
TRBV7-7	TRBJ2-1	ASSLTTSFPNEQF
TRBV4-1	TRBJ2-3	ASSRGASTDTQY
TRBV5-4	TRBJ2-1	ASSLAPRGGLDEQF